The clone carrying this TCR beta chain was detected only a few times. Antigen unknown. Attachment of unique molecular identifiers was made to individual cDNA molecules. TCRdb called the 5' RACE reads again in MiXCR, with one record for every CDR3 protein. The table lists about 63,000 distinct CDR3 sequences, under 15% of them singletons. The sample is drawn from a study of early T cells in non-severe SARS-CoV-2 infection. The overall study: Bulk RNA from unsorted whole blood was sequenced; chains were unpaired. Notes on the study in general: VDJdb matching favored anti-spike CD8 responses, missing private and CD4 specificities.

V lost 0 bases, J lost 2 bases, and 17 bases lay in between. The CDR3 totals 17 residues. Germline V gene data show CDR1 as SGHRS and CDR2 as YFSETQ. Sample: whole blood. The chain joins TRBV5-1 to TRBJ2-5; D is possibly TRBD2 (6 bases). The TCR was taken from an adult who was a healthcare worker with PCR-confirmed SARS-CoV-2 infection or an uninfected control (not recorded which). CDR3 bases: TGCGCCAGCAGCTTGGGTGGAGGGGAGGCCTCACAAGAGACCCAGTACTTC. Translated: CASSLGGGEASQETQYF.